The sequence of this T cell receptor beta chain was determined in a study of blood T cell repertoires in COVID-19. Original methodology: Reference gene primer amplification gave nucleated cell count estimates. The assay was immunoSEQ multiplex PCR, and TCRdb's table has in-frame clones only and misses some. Clonal size and the V and J genes are those of that table, whereas D and trimming came from the DNA. This table holds approximately 320,000 clones, around nine tenths found once. In terms of age and location, participants ranged from about 18 to 89 years and lived in 24 US areas. Participants were placed into cohorts based on the clinical history they reported. The CDR3 loop spans 14 amino acids. CDR1 SGHTA and CDR2 FQGTGA come from the germline V gene. The V segment lost 5 bases and the J segment 5 bases; nucleotides outside the gene matches: 6.

The TCR originated in a man in his sixties who had recovered from COVID-19. The V gene is TRBV7-3, the J gene TRBJ2-4; 7 bases map to TRBD1. The source material was PBMCs or T cells enriched from blood (not recorded which). The CDR3 DNA reads TGTGCCAGCAGCGATAGGGGGCTGCAAAACATTCAGTACTTC. Amino acids: CASSDRGLQNIQYF.